A selection of T cell receptor beta chains follows, all from one sample in a study of blood T cells in healthy people across ages. From the 5' RACE reads, TCRdb called clonotypes with MiXCR, one entry per CDR3 protein. The sample records fewer than 900,000 distinct CDR3 sequences, about half being singletons. The source material was blood. Source of these receptors: a woman in her sixties in good health. CDR3s leave out the opening cysteine and the closing phenylalanine or tryptophan. Each record gives: J gene, V gene, CDR3 protein.

>TRBJ2-1|TRBV7-6
ASSFSGRASNEQF
>TRBJ2-5|TRBV20-1
SANRGNEQY
>TRBJ2-3|TRBV5-1
ASSLDPSGRAGDTQY
>TRBJ2-5|TRBV28
ASSPVFQETQY
>TRBJ2-6|TRBV6-2/TRBV6-3
ASSLRLEEATSGANVLT
>TRBJ2-1|TRBV28
ASSLGGTSGLLNEQF
>TRBJ2-5|TRBV5-1
ASSSGRRQVETQY
>TRBJ2-5|TRBV5-1
ASSFSGTQETQY
>TRBJ2-5|TRBV4-2
ASSQEVGGPLYQETQY
>TRBJ1-5|TRBV20-1
SALDSTLFYSNQPQH
>TRBJ2-6|TRBV30
AWSVAGPNVLT
>TRBJ2-7|TRBV7-2
ASSLRANYEQY
>TRBJ1-1|TRBV28
ASGPPGGPNTEAF
>TRBJ2-5|TRBV20-1
SASQDVAYDKQY
>TRBJ2-7|TRBV27
ASRTSGRVYEQY
>TRBJ2-5|TRBV15
ATSRARTGETQY
>TRBJ1-6|TRBV27
ASSSRQTINSPLH
>TRBJ2-7|TRBV28
ASSTAEASYEQY
>TRBJ1-1|TRBV20-1
SASRGRGTEAF
>TRBJ2-5|TRBV5-1
ASSSGLTVAETQY